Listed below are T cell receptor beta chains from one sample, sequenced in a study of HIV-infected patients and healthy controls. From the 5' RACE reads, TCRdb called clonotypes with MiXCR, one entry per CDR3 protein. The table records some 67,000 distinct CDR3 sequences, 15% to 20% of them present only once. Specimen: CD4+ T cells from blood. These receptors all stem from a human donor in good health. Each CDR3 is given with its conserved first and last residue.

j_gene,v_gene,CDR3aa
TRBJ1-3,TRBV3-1,CASSQVRGLSGNTIYF
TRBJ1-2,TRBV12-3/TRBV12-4,CASSSSGSKGYTF
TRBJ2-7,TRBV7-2,CASSYAEGLAYEQYF
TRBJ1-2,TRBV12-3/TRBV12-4,CASSHPDPRTAGGGYTF
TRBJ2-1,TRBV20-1,CSARLPGLAGNEQFF
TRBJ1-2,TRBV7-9,CASSSHSAGYFGYGYTF
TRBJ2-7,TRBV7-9,CASSLTSTTGEKATEQYF
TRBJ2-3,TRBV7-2,CASRIQIATDTQYF
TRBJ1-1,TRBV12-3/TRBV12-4,CASSFLYGTEAFF
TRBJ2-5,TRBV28,CASSTSGGYQETQYF
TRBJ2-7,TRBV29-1,CSVDPAGANEQYF
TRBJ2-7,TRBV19,CASSMSLTASGRDEQYF
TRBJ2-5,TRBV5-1,CASSTSGVAQETQYF
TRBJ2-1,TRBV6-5,CASSGRGEHHNEQFF
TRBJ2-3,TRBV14,CASSHTLDTLFTDTQYF
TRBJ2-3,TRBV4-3,CASSQDLTSTDTQYF
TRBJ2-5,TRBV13,CASSVLRQIQETQYF
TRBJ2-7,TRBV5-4,CASSWRTSGGSYEQYF
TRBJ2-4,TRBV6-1,CASRTAPAKNIQYF
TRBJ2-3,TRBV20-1,CSASDSSTDTQYF
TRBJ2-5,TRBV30,CAWSPGQGQETQYF
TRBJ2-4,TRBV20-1,CSASPLAGLAKNIQYF
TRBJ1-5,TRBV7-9,CASSRGPTLGNQPQHF
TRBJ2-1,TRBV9,CASSVQTGSSYNEQFF
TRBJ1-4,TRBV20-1,CSANRPTNEKLFF
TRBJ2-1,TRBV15,CATSRGRIEQFF
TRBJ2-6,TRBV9,CASSPLSSGANVLTF
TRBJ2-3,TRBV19,CASSRKQMGPGGTDTQYF
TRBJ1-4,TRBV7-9,CASSSGWGQANEKLFF
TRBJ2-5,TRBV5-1,CASSTSTGPETQYF
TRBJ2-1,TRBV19,CASRRLADSYNEQFF
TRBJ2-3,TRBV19,CASSGLAGVGTQYF
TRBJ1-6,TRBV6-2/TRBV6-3,CASRGYNDNSPLHF
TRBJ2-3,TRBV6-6,CASSYLEGTSGGRGTDTQYF
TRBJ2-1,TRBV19,CASSILAGEQFF
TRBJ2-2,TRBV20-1,CSARTAAKHTGELFF
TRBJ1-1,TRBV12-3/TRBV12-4,CASTLSGWSEAFF
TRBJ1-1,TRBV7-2,CAGSLRGNTEAFF
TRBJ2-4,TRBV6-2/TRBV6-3,CASSYSVADGLAKNIQYF
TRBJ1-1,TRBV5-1,CASSLRTEMNTEAFF
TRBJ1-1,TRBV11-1,CASSLVPNTEAFF
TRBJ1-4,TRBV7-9,CASSSGNGNEKLFF
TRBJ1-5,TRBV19,CASSTWGSGNQPQHF
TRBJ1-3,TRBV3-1,CASSQTISGNTIYF
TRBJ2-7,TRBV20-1,CSASAIGVGYEQYF
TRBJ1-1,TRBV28,CASSLYPRPNTEAFF
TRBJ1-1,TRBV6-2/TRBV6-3,CASSWSPENLREAFF
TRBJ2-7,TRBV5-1,CASSLSPAAYEQYF
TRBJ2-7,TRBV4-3,CASSQALQYEQYF
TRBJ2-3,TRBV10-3,CAISESPGTSTDTQYF
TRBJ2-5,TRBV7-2,CASSRNSVKETQYF
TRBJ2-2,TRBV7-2,CASSLRLIGELFF
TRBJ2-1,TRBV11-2,CASSLFLASGGNEQFF
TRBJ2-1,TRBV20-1,CSARDIENPLDEQFF
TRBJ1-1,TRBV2,CASKGRVWTEAFF